The table lists the clone carrying this TCR beta chain with a count of one. Germline V gene sequence: CDR1 LNHNV, CDR2 YYDKDF (reference sequence). The CDR3 sequence is 14 residues long. The V end lost 1 base, the J end lost 1 base, and 6 bases lay between the germline ends. The table came from immunoSEQ multiplex PCR; TCRdb's copy has only in-frame clones and leaves some out. Among under 300,000 clones, over 80% were seen once, and the ten largest hold approximately 3.3%. These data come from a study of blood T cell repertoires in COVID-19. Study at large: The United States, Italy and Spain were the sources of the acute and convalescent COVID-19 samples.

The specimen sequenced was peripheral blood. This receptor was obtained from a middle-aged woman with acute or convalescent COVID-19. The chain has TRBV15 and TRBJ2-3; perhaps TRBD1 as D (5 bases). The chain's CDR3 is CATSRGRGTDTQYF. CDR3 DNA sequence: TGTGCCACCAGCAGAGGCAGGGGCACAGATACGCAGTATTTT.